The 32 T cell receptor beta chains listed next were all sequenced from one sample in a study of response to subunit inactivated influenza vaccine. One entry per CDR3 protein, called by TCRdb with MiXCR from the RT-PCR reads. Of about 780,000 distinct CDR3 sequences listed, under 20% are singletons. Sequencing was performed on PBMCs from blood, taken 4 to 6 days after vaccination. These receptor sequences come from a man aged 50 to 60 who received an inactivated influenza vaccine.

This chain joins TRBV4-1 and TRBJ1-3, with D perhaps TRBD1 (5 bases). Germline assignment: CDR1 MGHRA and CDR2 YSYEKL. CDR3 length: 15 amino acids. With 3 bases removed from V and 7 bases from J, the gap between germline ends came to 16 bases. CDR3 DNA sequence: TGCGCCAGCAGCCAGAAGGACGGGGGGATGAACACCATATATTTT. Translation: CASSQKDGGMNTIYF.

This clonotype turned up a few times. The chain is built from TRBV7-2 and TRBJ2-1; 8 nucleotides line up with TRBD2. CDR1 is SGHTA, CDR2 FQGNSA, per germline. The CDR3 consists of 16 residues. Trimming took 5 bases from V and 9 from J; bases not matched to a gene: 15. The CDR3 coding sequence is TGTGCCAGCAGCCCAACTAGCGGACCCTCTTCTGGTGAGCAGTTCTTC. This sequence encodes CASSPTSGPSSGEQFF.

The chain combines TRBV3-1 with TRBJ1-2; D remains ambiguous. V lost 4 bases to trimming and J lost 8 bases, with 11 bases between them. Germline lookup yields CDR1 LGHDT and CDR2 YNNKEL (reference sequence). The CDR3 spans 12 residues. The CDR3 DNA reads TGTGCCAGCAGCCCGGGATTCAGAGGCTACACCTTC. Its protein product is CASSPGFRGYTF.

V gene TRBV5-1 combines with J gene TRBJ1-6; D remains unclear. V lost 4 bases, J lost 5 bases, and 10 bases lay in between. Germline CDR1 SGHRS, CDR2 YFSETQ. The length of the CDR3 is 14 residues. The CDR3 loop reads CASSPDPNNSPLHF. The CDR3 bases are TGCGCCAGCAGCCCCGACCCGAATAATTCACCCCTCCACTTT.

This clonotype was counted between two and nine times. The chain is built from TRBV12-3 or TRBV12-4 and TRBJ2-1; D is perhaps TRBD1 (6 bases). There are 13 residues in the CDR3. The V gene lost 0 bases and the J gene lost 9 bases, with 9 bases spanning the gap. The CDR3 DNA reads as TGTGCCAGCAGTTTAGCCAGGGGCGCTGAGCAGTTCTTC. Its protein product is CASSLARGAEQFF.

The table lists this clonotype with many counts. The V and J genes are TRBV20-1 and TRBJ1-1; 7 bases fit TRBD1. The V gene end was trimmed by 3 bases and the J gene end by 5 bases; junction bases not matched to a gene: 3. The CDR3 consists of 12 residues. CDR1 is DFQATT and CDR2 is SNEGSKA in the germline V gene (reference sequence). In DNA form, the CDR3 reads TGCAGTGCTAGTTCCAGGGGGACTGAAGCTTTCTTT. Protein: CSASSRGTEAFF.

The table lists this clonotype with a count of one. The chain recombines TRBV6-1 with TRBJ1-1; D gene uncertain. Looked up from germline, CDR1 is MNHNS and CDR2 is SASEGT. V lost 4 bases and J 2 bases, leaving 8 bases between the germline ends. This CDR3 comprises 13 residues. This CDR3 is CASSGLLNTEAFF. The CDR3 DNA is TGTGCCAGCAGTGGCCTTTTAAACACTGAAGCTTTCTTT.

The chain carries TRBV4-3 and TRBJ2-3; 7 bases agree with TRBD2. The germline V gene has CDR1 LGHNA and CDR2 YSLEER. This CDR3 has 15 amino acids. Trimming cost V 2 bases and J 2 bases; bases outside gene matches: 4. This chain's CDR3 is CASSQTGTTTDTQYF. CDR3 in DNA: TGCGCCAGCAGCCAAACCGGGACTACCACAGATACGCAGTATTTT.

In this sample, this clonotype turned up many times. The gene calls are TRBV28 and TRBJ2-5, with no clear D. CDR3 size: 13 residues. Deletions cut 7 bases from V and 4 bases from J, with 13 bases between. From germline, CDR1 is MDHEN and CDR2 SYDVKM. The CDR3 DNA reads as TGTGCCAGCACCGCTGCGAACGTAGAGACCCAGTACTTC. It yields the protein CASTAANVETQYF.

This clonotype was detected a few times. The chain joins TRBV20-1 to TRBJ2-1; TRBD2 matches 11 bases. V lost 0 bases and J lost 3; bases outside the gene matches: 4. The length of the CDR3 is 16 residues. Germline values: CDR1 DFQATT, CDR2 SNEGSKA (reference sequence). The CDR3 reads CSARELAGGHYNEQFF. In nucleotides, the CDR3 is TGCAGTGCTAGAGAGCTAGCGGGAGGACACTACAATGAGCAGTTCTTC.

The chain carries TRBV27 and TRBJ2-1, with 7 bases lining up with TRBD1. V gave up 6 bases and J gave up 8 bases; unmatched junction bases: 22. The CDR3 is made up of 18 amino acids. Germline CDR1 reads MNHEY; CDR2 reads SMNVEV (reference sequence). CDR3 region: CASSPRSVDRTRTHEQFF. As DNA, the CDR3 is TGTGCCAGCAGCCCTCGATCTGTGGACAGGACGAGGACCCATGAGCAGTTCTTC.

This clonotype occurred a few times. The chain carries TRBV6-4 and TRBJ2-1, with D tentatively TRBD2 (5 bases). V lost 5 bases and J 10 bases, leaving 21 bases between the germline ends. This CDR3 is 15 amino acids long. Germline values: CDR1 MRHNA, CDR2 SNTAGT. The CDR3 nucleotides read TGTGCCAGCAGTCCCGAGCTCCCATCACCGGGGGAGCAGTTCTTC. Translated, it gives CASSPELPSPGEQFF.

This chain connects TRBV15 to TRBJ2-1; perhaps TRBD1 as D (5 bases). The CDR3 loop spans 15 amino acids. Trimming removed 5 bases at V and 6 bases at J, with 17 bases between. Germline CDR1 LNHNV, CDR2 YYDKDF (reference sequence). The CDR3, as DNA: TGTGCCACCAGCTATGTTGCAGGGTCCGTCAATGAGCAGTTCTTC. This sequence encodes CATSYVAGSVNEQFF. The entire variable domain, with the rest obtained from reference TRBV15 and TRBJ2-1, is as follows: DAMVIQNPRYQVTQFGKPVTLSCSQTLNHNVMYWYQQKSSQAPKLLFHYYDKDFNNEADTPDNFQSRRPNTSFCFLDIRSPGLGDTAMYLCATSYVAGSVNEQFFGPGTRLTVL.

This rearrangement joins TRBV15 to TRBJ2-7; 10 bases map to TRBD1. This CDR3 is built from 14 residues. The V gene's germline CDR1 is LNHNV and CDR2 YYDKDF (reference sequence). Trimming took 5 bases from V and 2 from J; bases not matched to a gene: 3. The DNA of the CDR3 is TGTGCCACCAGCCCAGACAGGGGGCCCTACGAGCAGTACTTC. Its translation is CATSPDRGPYEQYF.

This clonotype appeared a few times. The rearrangement uses TRBV20-1 and TRBJ2-7; 10 nucleotides align to TRBD2. With V trimmed by 8 bases and J by 4 bases, 8 bases remained unmatched. Germline values: CDR1 DFQATT, CDR2 SNEGSKA (reference sequence). The CDR3 spans 13 residues. The chain's CDR3 is CSHSSGSMYEQYF. DNA for the CDR3: TGCAGTCATTCTAGCGGGAGTATGTACGAGCAGTACTTC.

The chain combines TRBV12-3 or TRBV12-4 with TRBJ2-2; 9 nucleotides line up with TRBD1. V gave up 7 bases and J gave up 3 bases; unmatched junction bases: 15. The CDR3 extends over 18 amino acids. The CDR3 DNA is TGTGCCAGCACTTCGCCCTGGGAAGACAGGGGGTACACCGGGGAGCTGTTTTTT. This gives the protein CASTSPWEDRGYTGELFF.

This clonotype was observed many times. The chain has TRBV5-1 and TRBJ2-7; TRBD1 is a possible D gene (5 bases). The germline gives CDR1 SGHRS, CDR2 YFSETQ. CDR3 size: 12 residues. Trimming pared 5 bases from V and 5 bases from J, leaving 11 bases between. The CDR3, as DNA: TGCGCCAGCAGTACGCAGGGAAACGAGCAGTACTTC. This translates into CASSTQGNEQYF.

This clonotype has ten or more counts. The chain couples TRBV12-3 or TRBV12-4 to TRBJ2-1; D gene ambiguous. Between the trimmed V and J ends, which lost 6 bases and 3 bases, there was a span of 6 bases. The CDR3 is 12 amino acids. This CDR3 is CASSSYYNEQFF. The CDR3 DNA sequence: TGTGCCAGCAGCTCATACTACAATGAGCAGTTCTTC.

The rearrangement links TRBV28 to TRBJ2-7; D unresolved. V gave up 8 bases and J gave up 3 bases, with 17 bases separating them. From germline, CDR1 is MDHEN and CDR2 SYDVKM. The CDR3 has 14 residues. The CDR3 loop reads CASSPPAFLYEQYF. CDR3 sequence (DNA): TGTGCCAGCTCCCCCCCGGCATTCCTCTACGAGCAGTACTTC. The whole variable domain, filled in from reference TRBV28 and TRBJ2-7, reads DVKVTQSSRYLVKRTGEKVFLECVQDMDHENMFWYRQDPGLGLRLIYFSYDVKMKEKGDIPEGYSVSREKKERFSLILESASTNQTSMYLCASSPPAFLYEQYFGPGTRLTVT.

The chain employs TRBV28 and TRBJ2-3; either TRBD1 or TRBD2 may supply D (6 bases each). The CDR3 has 16 amino acids. The germline CDR1 and CDR2 sequences are MDHEN and SYDVKM. Trimming shortened V by 5 bases and J by 3 bases, and 18 bases separated the two germline ends. The CDR3 protein is CASSLEGGSGTDTQYF. Here the CDR3 DNA reads TGTGCCAGCAGTCTGGAGGGGGGCTCGGGGACAGATACGCAGTATTTT.

This chain connects TRBV28 to TRBJ2-1; D perhaps matches TRBD2 (5 bases). Trimming cost V 8 bases and J 3 bases, with 14 bases left between them. Germline CDR1 is MDHEN and CDR2 is SYDVKM. This CDR3 contains 14 residues. CDR3 in amino acids: CASFPVGNYNEQFF. The DNA for the CDR3 is TGTGCCAGCTTCCCCGTCGGGAACTACAATGAGCAGTTCTTC.

This sequence joins TRBV20-1 and TRBJ1-4; D possibly corresponds to TRBD1 (5 bases). Germline V gene sequence: CDR1 DFQATT, CDR2 SNEGSKA (reference sequence). The ends were cut back, 3 bases at V and 8 bases at J, with 13 bases in the middle. The CDR3 spans 13 residues. The CDR3 DNA is TGCAGTGCTAGTTTGGGGCCCCGGGAAAAACTGTTTTTT. Its protein product is CSASLGPREKLFF.

This sequence joins TRBV28 and TRBJ1-5; tentatively, D is TRBD1 (6 bases). Trimming took off 6 bases at V and 1 base at J, with 10 bases between the two ends. CDR3 length: 14 residues. Germline lookup yields CDR1 MDHEN and CDR2 SYDVKM. The CDR3 loop reads CASRQGMSNQPQHF. In DNA form, the CDR3 reads TGTGCCAGCAGGCAGGGGATGAGCAATCAGCCCCAGCATTTT. The variable domain in full, completed from reference TRBV28 and TRBJ1-5, reads DVKVTQSSRYLVKRTGEKVFLECVQDMDHENMFWYRQDPGLGLRLIYFSYDVKMKEKGDIPEGYSVSREKKERFSLILESASTNQTSMYLCASRQGMSNQPQHFGDGTRLSIL.

A few counts support this clonotype. CDR3 sequence reads: CASSYNQGSNQPQHF. For the CDR3, the DNA is TGTGCCAGCAGTTACAACCAGGGCTCGAATCAGCCCCAGCATTTT. The rearrangement uses TRBV6-5 and TRBJ1-5; TRBD1 might be the D (5 bases). CDR1 is MNHEY, CDR2 SVGAGI, per germline. CDR3 length: 15 residues. The V and J ends lost 2 bases and 4 bases respectively, with 12 bases between them.

The chain couples TRBV12-3 or TRBV12-4 to TRBJ2-7; a weak D match, TRBD1 (5 bases). V was pared by 3 bases and J by 7 bases, with 10 bases between. CDR3 length: 12 amino acids. In DNA form, the CDR3 reads TGTGCCAGCAGTTTTGTACAGGTAGAGCAGTACTTC. Amino acids: CASSFVQVEQYF.

In this sample, this clonotype turned up a few times. CDR3: CSASQGVYNEQFF. The CDR3 nucleotides read TGCAGTGCTAGTCAGGGCGTCTACAATGAGCAGTTCTTC. The V and J genes are TRBV20-1 and TRBJ2-1; weak D call: TRBD1 (5 bases). V lost 3 bases and J lost 3, with 9 bases in between. From germline, CDR1 is DFQATT and CDR2 SNEGSKA (reference sequence). The length of the CDR3 is 13 residues.

This clonotype was detected a few times. The chain recombines TRBV29-1 with TRBJ1-2, with D uncertain. Germline V gives CDR1 SQVTM, CDR2 ANQGSEA. The CDR3 has 13 residues. V dropped 6 bases and J dropped 1 base, with 12 bases sitting between them. This CDR3 reads CSVSPRNNYGYTF. The DNA for the CDR3 is TGCAGCGTCTCCCCCCGGAATAACTATGGCTACACCTTC.

This clonotype was recorded a few times. The chain carries TRBV10-3 and TRBJ2-1; D is possibly TRBD2 (5 bases). Trimming took off 6 bases at V and 4 bases at J, with 16 bases between the two ends. Looked up from germline, CDR1 is ENHRY and CDR2 is SYGVKD. The CDR3 is made up of 15 amino acids. CDR3 nucleotide sequence: TGTGCCATCAGCTTGACCGAAAGAGGGTACAATGAGCAGTTCTTC. It encodes CAISLTERGYNEQFF.

The rearrangement links TRBV10-3 to TRBJ1-3, with TRBD1 identical over 11 bases. Germline V gives CDR1 ENHRY, CDR2 SYGVKD. With 8 bases clipped from V and 3 bases from J, the junction kept 3 bases outside the gene matches. CDR3 length: 14 amino acids. The CDR3 nucleotides are TGTGCCATCGGGACAGGGGGTCTTGGAAACACCATATATTTT. It translates to CAIGTGGLGNTIYF.

The chain links TRBV29-1 to TRBJ1-5; D is uncertain. In germline, CDR1 is SQVTM, CDR2 ANQGSEA. Trimming shortened V by 4 bases and J by 1 base, and 8 bases separated the two germline ends. The CDR3 has 13 residues. This chain's CDR3 is CSVVQESNQPQHF. CDR3 DNA sequence: TGCAGCGTTGTTCAGGAAAGCAATCAGCCCCAGCATTTT.

The rearrangement links TRBV6-6 to TRBJ2-2; D call uncertain. Germline V lookup: CDR1 MNHNY, CDR2 SVGAGI (reference sequence). CDR3 size: 13 residues. V gave up 2 bases and J gave up 10 bases, with 11 bases separating them. The CDR3 reads CASSYRPIVELFF. The CDR3 DNA follows: TGTGCCAGCAGTTACCGCCCTATTGTGGAGCTGTTTTTT.

CDR3 sequence: CASSLGRERTQFF. CDR3 bases: TGTGCCAGCAGCTTAGGGCGGGAGAGGACGCAGTTCTTC. The chain carries TRBV7-8 and TRBJ2-1; TRBD2 aligns across 7 bases. CDR3 size: 13 residues. From germline, CDR1 is SGHVS and CDR2 FQNEAQ. V lost 1 base, J lost 12 bases, and 6 bases stayed unmatched.